This TCR beta chain was captured in a study of blood T cell repertoires in COVID-19. Background on the study: Samples came from the United States, Italy and Spain, spanning acute and convalescent COVID-19. T cells, B-cell-depleted T cells, or PBMCs supplied cDNA or gDNA.

As processed by the authors: How many nucleated cells were present was estimated from reference gene primer amplification. The data were produced by immunoSEQ multiplex PCR, yet TCRdb's version contains in-frame clones alone and is incomplete. V, J and clone size were drawn from that table, and D and trimming were deduced from the DNA. The data show 100,000 or so clones, with 82% seen just once and under 7.5% held by the top ten. This CDR3 has 14 residues. V dropped 0 bases and J dropped 5 bases, with 7 bases sitting between them. Germline CDR1 reads SNHLY; CDR2 reads FYNNEI. The V gene is TRBV2, the J gene TRBJ1-4; D might be TRBD1 (5 bases). The sequenced sample consisted of peripheral blood. This sequence originates from a man aged 50-60 years with active or convalescent COVID-19. The CDR3 here is CASSEAGGNEKLFF. The DNA of the CDR3 is TGTGCCAGCAGTGAAGCCGGGGGAAATGAAAAACTGTTTTTT. The full variable domain, completed using reference TRBV2 and TRBJ1-4, is EPEVTQTPSHQVTQMGQEVILRCVPISNHLYFYWYRQILGQKVEFLVSFYNNEISEKSEIFDDQFSVERPDGSNFTLKIRSTKLEDSAMYFCASSEAGGNEKLFFGSGTQLSVL.